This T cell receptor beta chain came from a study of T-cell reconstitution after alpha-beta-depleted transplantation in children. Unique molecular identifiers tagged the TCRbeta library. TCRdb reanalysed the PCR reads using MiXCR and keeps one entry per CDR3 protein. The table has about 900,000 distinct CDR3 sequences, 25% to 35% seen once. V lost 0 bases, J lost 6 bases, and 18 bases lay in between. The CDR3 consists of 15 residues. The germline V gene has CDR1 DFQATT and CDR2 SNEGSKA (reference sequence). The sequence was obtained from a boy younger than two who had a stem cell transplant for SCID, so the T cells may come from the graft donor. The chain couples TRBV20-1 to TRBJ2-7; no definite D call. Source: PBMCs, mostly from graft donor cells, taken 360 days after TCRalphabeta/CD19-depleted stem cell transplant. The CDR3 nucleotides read TGCAGTGCTAGAGATCGAGTAGGGCGGAACAGCGAGCAGTACTTC. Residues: CSARDRVGRNSEQYF.